This record concerns one T cell receptor (beta chain) sequence. Sequenced by immunoSEQ multiplex PCR; TCRdb stores in-frame clones only, minus some. The sample records some 41,000 clones, approximately 84% being singletons. This specimen belongs to a study of OX40 agonist ivuxolimab in advanced cancers. Germline CDR1 MNHEY, CDR2 SMNVEV (reference sequence). The CDR3 runs 14 residues. The ends lost 2 bases at V and 10 bases at J; junction bases unmatched: 5. This clonotype was obtained from an adult with an advanced solid tumor such as melanoma, head and neck, liver or kidney cancer. Here the sequenced sample was CD4+ or CD8+ T cells sorted from blood, taken in a trial of the OX40 agonist ivuxolimab. The chain recombines TRBV27 with TRBJ1-6; 7 bases agree with TRBD1. The CDR3 region has the DNA TGTGCCAGCAGTTTAGACAGGGTGAAATCACCCCTCCACTTT. Protein: CASSLDRVKSPLHF.